A single TCR beta chain is shown here with its context. The record originates from a study of T cells in localized non-small cell lung cancer. The method was immunoSEQ multiplex PCR; TCRdb's version includes in-frame clones alone and lacks a portion of them. The table shows roughly 58,000 clones, with roughly four fifths occurring only once. Germline V lookup: CDR1 SGHRS, CDR2 YFSETQ. The CDR3 covers 15 residues. V was clipped by 2 bases and J by 5 bases, with 13 bases between them. The material was PBMCs, obtained before any cancer treatment. The source of this sequence is a man aged 35-75 years with stage II lung adenocarcinoma. The rearrangement links TRBV5-1 to TRBJ2-2; unclear D gene. DNA of the CDR3: TGCGCCAGCAGCTTATCAACCTCCACGACCGGGGAGCTGTTTTTT. Its translation is CASSLSTSTTGELFF.